This TCR beta chain was found in a study of blood T cell repertoires in COVID-19. Overall study: COVID-19 samples collected from the United States, Italy and Spain covered acute and convalescent phases.

The CDR3 loop spans 14 amino acids. Per germline, CDR1 SQVTM and CDR2 ANQGSEA. Trimming took 5 bases from V and 3 from J; bases not matched to a gene: 5. This table comes from immunoSEQ multiplex PCR, and its TCRdb copy is limited to in-frame clones, with some not included. The data show 350,000 or so clones, with roughly 86% seen just once and approximately 1% held by the top ten. Those who participated ranged in age from roughly 18 to 90 years and resided in about two dozen US areas. This clonotype was sampled from a woman between 25 and 40 years old who had been exposed to COVID-19. The specimen sequenced was PBMCs or T cells enriched from blood (not recorded which). This chain joins TRBV29-1 and TRBJ2-1; TRBD2 agrees at 9 bases. Here the CDR3 reads CSVRREGHYNEQFF. CDR3 nucleotides: TGCAGCGTTAGGCGGGAGGGCCACTACAATGAGCAGTTCTTC.